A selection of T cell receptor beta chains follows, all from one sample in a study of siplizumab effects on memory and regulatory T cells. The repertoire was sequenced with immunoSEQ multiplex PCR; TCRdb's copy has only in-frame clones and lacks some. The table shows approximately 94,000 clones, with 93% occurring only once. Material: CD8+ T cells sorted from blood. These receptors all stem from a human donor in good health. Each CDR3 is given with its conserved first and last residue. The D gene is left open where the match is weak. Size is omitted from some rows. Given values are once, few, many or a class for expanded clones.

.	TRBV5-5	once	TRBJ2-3	CASSLEAQADTQYF	TGTGCCAGCAGCTTGGAAGCGCAGGCAGATACGCAGTATTTT
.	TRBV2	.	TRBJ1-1	CASSEANRNTEAFF	TGTGCCAGCAGTGAAGCCAACAGGAACACTGAAGCTTTCTTT
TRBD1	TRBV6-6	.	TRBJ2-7	CASRWDQDRVYEQYF	TGTGCCAGCAGATGGGACCAGGACAGGGTCTACGAGCAGTACTTC
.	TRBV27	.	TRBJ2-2	CASSLFGRMNTGELFF	TGTGCCAGCAGTTTATTTGGACGGATGAACACCGGGGAGCTGTTTTTT
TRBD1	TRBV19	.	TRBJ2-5	CASSIPTTGEQETQYF	TGTGCCAGTAGTATACCAACGACAGGGGAACAAGAGACCCAGTACTTC
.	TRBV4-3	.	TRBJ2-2	CASSQDSTVAGGSGELFF	TGCGCCAGCAGCCAAGATTCAACCGTTGCAGGGGGGTCCGGGGAGCTGTTTTTT
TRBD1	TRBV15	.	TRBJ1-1	CATSRGGDSGTEAFF	TGTGCCACCAGCAGGGGGGGGGACAGCGGAACTGAAGCTTTCTTT
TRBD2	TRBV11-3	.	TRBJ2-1	CASSSPRGANEQFF	TGTGCCAGCAGTTCTCCGCGGGGGGCCAATGAGCAGTTCTTC
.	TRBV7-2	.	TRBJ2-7	CASSLVSATSYEQYF	TGTGCCAGCAGCTTAGTCAGTGCCACGAGCTACGAGCAGTACTTC
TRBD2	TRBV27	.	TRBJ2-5	CASSQGLAGGRFQETQYF	TGTGCCAGCAGCCAGGGACTAGCGGGAGGCCGCTTCCAAGAGACCCAGTACTTC
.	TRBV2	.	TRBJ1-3	CASREDSSSGNTIYF	TGTGCCAGCAGAGAAGACAGCAGCTCTGGAAACACCATATATTTT
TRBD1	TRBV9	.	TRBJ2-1	CASSVGTGTYNEQFF	TGTGCCAGCAGCGTCGGGACAGGGACCTACAATGAGCAGTTCTTC
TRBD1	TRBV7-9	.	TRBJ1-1	CASRGQGGTEAFF	TGTGCCAGCAGAGGACAGGGGGGGACTGAAGCTTTCTTT
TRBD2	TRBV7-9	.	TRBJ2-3	CASRRLAGETDTQYF	TGTGCCAGCAGGCGACTAGCGGGAGAAACAGATACGCAGTATTTT
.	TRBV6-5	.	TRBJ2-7	CASRHEEAYEQYF	TGTGCCAGCAGGCATGAGGAAGCCTACGAGCAGTACTTC
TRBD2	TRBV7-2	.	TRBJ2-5	CASSRPGTRETQYF	TGTGCCAGCAGCCGCCCTGGGACTAGAGAGACCCAGTACTTC
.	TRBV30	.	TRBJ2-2	CAWGGTNTGELFF	TGTGCCTGGGGGGGAACGAACACCGGGGAGCTGTTTTTT
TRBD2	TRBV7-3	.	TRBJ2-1	CASRFLAGADNEQFF	TGTGCCAGCAGGTTCCTAGCGGGGGCCGACAATGAGCAGTTCTTC
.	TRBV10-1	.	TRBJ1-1	CASSESKVGTYMNTEAFF	TGCGCCAGCAGTGAGTCGAAAGTGGGGACGTACATGAACACTGAAGCTTTCTTT
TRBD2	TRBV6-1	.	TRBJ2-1	CASSANTPGLAVNEQFF	TGTGCCAGCAGTGCCAACACTCCGGGACTAGCGGTAAATGAGCAGTTCTTC
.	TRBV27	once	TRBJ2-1	CASRDREGVGEQFF	TGTGCCAGCAGGGACAGGGAGGGGGTGGGTGAGCAGTTCTTC
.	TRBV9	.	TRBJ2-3	CASSAEHGASGRADTQYF	TGTGCCAGCAGCGCCGAGCATGGGGCAAGCGGGCGGGCAGATACGCAGTATTTT
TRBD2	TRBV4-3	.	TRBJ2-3	CASSQVAGGTDTQYF	TGCGCCAGCAGCCAAGTAGCGGGAGGGACAGATACGCAGTATTTT
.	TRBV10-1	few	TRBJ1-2	CASSDLRTLPSGYTF	TGCGCCAGCAGTGACCTCCGGACACTTCCTTCTGGCTACACCTTC
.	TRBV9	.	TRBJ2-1	CASSVGRASYNEQFF	TGTGCCAGCAGCGTAGGGCGGGCCTCCTACAATGAGCAGTTCTTC
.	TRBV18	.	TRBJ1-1	CASSPPAGGGTEAFF	TGTGCCAGCTCACCACCAGCCGGGGGAGGCACTGAAGCTTTCTTT
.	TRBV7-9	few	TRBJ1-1	CASSLFLNTEAFF	TGTGCCAGCAGCTTATTCTTGAACACTGAAGCTTTCTTT
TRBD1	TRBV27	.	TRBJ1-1	CASSLGQGGTEAFF	TGTGCCAGCAGTCTAGGACAGGGAGGAACTGAAGCTTTCTTT
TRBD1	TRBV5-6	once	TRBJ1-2	CASSPGTGLSGYTF	TGTGCCAGCAGCCCAGGGACAGGGCTTTCTGGCTACACCTTC
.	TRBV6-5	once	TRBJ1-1	CASSSWAGKNTEAFF	TGTGCCAGCAGTTCATGGGCTGGGAAGAACACTGAAGCTTTCTTT
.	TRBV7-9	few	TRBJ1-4	CASSLSTDEKLFF	TGTGCCAGCAGCTTATCGACGGATGAAAAACTGTTTTTT
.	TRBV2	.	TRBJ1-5	CASSVSSSSNQPQHF	TGTGCCAGCAGTGTGAGTTCAAGTAGCAATCAGCCCCAGCATTTT
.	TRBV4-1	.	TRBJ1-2	CASSQDGGAANYGYTF	TGCGCCAGCAGCCAAGATGGGGGGGCCGCTAACTATGGCTACACCTTC
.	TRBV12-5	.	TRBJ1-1	CASGAGGNTEAFF	TGTGCTAGTGGTGCGGGAGGGAACACTGAAGCTTTCTTT
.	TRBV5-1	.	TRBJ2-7	CASSEGIHYEQYF	TGCGCCAGCAGCGAAGGGATTCACTACGAGCAGTACTTC
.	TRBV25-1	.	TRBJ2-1	CASSDPFGARPGYEQFF	TGTGCCAGCAGTGATCCCTTTGGGGCCAGGCCGGGCTATGAGCAGTTCTTC
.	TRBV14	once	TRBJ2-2	CASSQAKSPGKLFNTGELFF	TGTGCCAGCAGCCAAGCCAAGTCCCCAGGGAAACTCTTTAACACCGGGGAGCTGTTTTTT
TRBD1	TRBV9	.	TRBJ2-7	CASSGRQGNGEQYF	TGTGCCAGCAGCGGCCGACAGGGAAATGGTGAGCAGTACTTC
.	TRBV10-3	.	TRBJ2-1	CAIDGGNEQFF	TGTGCCATCGATGGAGGGAATGAGCAGTTCTTC
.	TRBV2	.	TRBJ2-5	CASKPQGYQETQYF	TGTGCCAGCAAACCCCAGGGGTACCAAGAGACCCAGTACTTC